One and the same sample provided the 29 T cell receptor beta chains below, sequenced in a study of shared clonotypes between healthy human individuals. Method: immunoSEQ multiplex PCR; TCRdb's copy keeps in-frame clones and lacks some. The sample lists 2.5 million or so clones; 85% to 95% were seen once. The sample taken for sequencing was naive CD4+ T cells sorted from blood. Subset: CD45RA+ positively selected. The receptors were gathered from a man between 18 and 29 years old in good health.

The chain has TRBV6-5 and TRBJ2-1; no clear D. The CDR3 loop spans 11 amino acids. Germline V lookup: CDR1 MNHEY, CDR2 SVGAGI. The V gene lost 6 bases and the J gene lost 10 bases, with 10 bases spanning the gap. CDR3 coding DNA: TGTGCCAGCAGAGCTTTACGGGAGCAGTTCTTC. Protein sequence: CASRALREQFF.

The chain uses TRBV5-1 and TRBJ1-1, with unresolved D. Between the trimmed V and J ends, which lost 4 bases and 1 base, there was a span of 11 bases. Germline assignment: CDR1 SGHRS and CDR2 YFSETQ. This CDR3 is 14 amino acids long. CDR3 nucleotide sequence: TGCGCCAGCAGCGTCACCGGGGAGAACACTGAAGCTTTCTTT. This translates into CASSVTGENTEAFF.

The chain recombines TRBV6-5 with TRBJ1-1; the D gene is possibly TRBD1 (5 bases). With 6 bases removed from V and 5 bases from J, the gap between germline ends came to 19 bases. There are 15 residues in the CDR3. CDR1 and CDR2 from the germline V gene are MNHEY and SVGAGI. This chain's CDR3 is CASSRPRSGTTEAFF. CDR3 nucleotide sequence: TGTGCCAGCAGCCGACCGCGCTCCGGGACTACTGAAGCTTTCTTT.

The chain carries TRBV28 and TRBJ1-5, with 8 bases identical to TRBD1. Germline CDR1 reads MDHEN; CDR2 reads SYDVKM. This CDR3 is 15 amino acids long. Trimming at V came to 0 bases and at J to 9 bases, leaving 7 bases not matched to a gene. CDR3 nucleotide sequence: TGTGCCAGCAGTTTATGGGACAGGGACCTCCGGCCCCAGCATTTT. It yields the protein CASSLWDRDLRPQHF.

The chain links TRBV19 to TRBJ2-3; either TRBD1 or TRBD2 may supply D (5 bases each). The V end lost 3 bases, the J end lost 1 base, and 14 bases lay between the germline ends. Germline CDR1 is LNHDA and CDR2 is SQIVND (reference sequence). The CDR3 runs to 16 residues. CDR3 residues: CASSIARGPRTDTQYF. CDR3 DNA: TGTGCCAGTAGTATCGCGAGGGGACCCCGCACAGATACGCAGTATTTT.

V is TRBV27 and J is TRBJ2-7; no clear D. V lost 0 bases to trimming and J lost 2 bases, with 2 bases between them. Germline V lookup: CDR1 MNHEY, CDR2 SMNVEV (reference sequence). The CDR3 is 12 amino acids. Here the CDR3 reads CASSLSTYEQYF. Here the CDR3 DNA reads TGTGCCAGCAGTTTATCCACCTACGAGCAGTACTTC.

The CDR3: CASSLKSGGGALYEQYF. In DNA, the CDR3 is TGTGCCAGCAGCTTAAAGTCCGGCGGGGGGGCGCTTTACGAGCAGTACTTC. This chain links TRBV7-8 with TRBJ2-7; 9 nucleotides agree with TRBD2. The germline gives CDR1 SGHVS, CDR2 FQNEAQ. The CDR3 is 17 amino acids. V lost 2 bases to trimming and J lost 4 bases; unmatched junction nucleotides: 12.

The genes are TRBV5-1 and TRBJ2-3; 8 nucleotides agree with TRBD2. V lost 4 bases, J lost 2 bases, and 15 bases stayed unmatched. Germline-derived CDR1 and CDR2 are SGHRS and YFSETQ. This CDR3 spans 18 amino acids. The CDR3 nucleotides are TGCGCCAGCAGCACATGGCTGGTAGCGGGGATACCCACAGATACGCAGTATTTT. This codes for CASSTWLVAGIPTDTQYF.

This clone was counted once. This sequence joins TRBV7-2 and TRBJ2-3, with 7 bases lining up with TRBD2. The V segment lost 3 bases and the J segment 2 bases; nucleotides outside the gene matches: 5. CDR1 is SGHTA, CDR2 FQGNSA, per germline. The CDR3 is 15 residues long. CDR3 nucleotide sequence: TGTGCCAGCAGCTTGAGTGGGAGGGCCACAGATACGCAGTATTTT. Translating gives CASSLSGRATDTQYF.

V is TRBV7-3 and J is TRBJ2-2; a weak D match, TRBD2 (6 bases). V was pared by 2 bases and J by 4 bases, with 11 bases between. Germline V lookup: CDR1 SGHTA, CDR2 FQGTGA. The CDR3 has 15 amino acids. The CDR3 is CASSLGQGGTGELFF. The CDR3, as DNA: TGTGCCAGCAGCTTAGGCCAGGGAGGCACCGGGGAGCTGTTTTTT.

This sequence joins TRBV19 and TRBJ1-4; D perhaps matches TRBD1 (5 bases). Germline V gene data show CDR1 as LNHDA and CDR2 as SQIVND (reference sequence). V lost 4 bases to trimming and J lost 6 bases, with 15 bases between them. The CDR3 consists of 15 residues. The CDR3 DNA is TGTGCCAGTAGTAGGATCCGGGTGGGGGATGAAAAACTGTTTTTT. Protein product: CASSRIRVGDEKLFF.

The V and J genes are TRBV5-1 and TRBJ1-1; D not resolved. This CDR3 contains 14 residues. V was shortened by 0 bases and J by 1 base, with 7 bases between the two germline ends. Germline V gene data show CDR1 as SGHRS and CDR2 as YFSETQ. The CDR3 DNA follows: TGCGCCAGCAGCTTGGAGGTTCCGAACACTGAAGCTTTCTTT. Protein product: CASSLEVPNTEAFF.

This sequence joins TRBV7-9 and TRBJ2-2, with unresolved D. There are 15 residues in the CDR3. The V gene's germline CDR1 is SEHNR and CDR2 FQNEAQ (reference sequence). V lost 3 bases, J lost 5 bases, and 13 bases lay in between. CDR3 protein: CASSFSSGYTGELFF. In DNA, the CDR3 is TGTGCCAGCAGCTTTTCTTCAGGTTATACCGGGGAGCTGTTTTTT.

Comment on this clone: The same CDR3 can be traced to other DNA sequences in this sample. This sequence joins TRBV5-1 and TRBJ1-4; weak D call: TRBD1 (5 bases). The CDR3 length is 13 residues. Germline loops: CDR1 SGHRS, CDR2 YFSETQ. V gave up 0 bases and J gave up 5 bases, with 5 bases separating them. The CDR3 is CASSLGGNEKLFF. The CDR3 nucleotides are TGCGCCAGCAGCTTGGGGGGGAATGAAAAACTGTTTTTT.

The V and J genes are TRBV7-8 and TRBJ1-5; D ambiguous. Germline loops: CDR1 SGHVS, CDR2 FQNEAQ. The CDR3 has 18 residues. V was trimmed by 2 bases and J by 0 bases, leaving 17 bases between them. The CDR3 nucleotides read TGTGCCAGCAGCTTACCCCGGGATTTCCCTCCTAGCAATCAGCCCCAGCATTTT. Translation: CASSLPRDFPPSNQPQHF.

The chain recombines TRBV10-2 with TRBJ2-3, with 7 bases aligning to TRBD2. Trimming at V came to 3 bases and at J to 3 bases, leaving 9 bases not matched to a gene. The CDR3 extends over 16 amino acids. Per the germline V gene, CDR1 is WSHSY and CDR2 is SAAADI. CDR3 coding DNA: TGCGCCAGCAGTGACACGCTGCGGGAGCTAACAGATACGCAGTATTTT. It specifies CASSDTLRELTDTQYF.

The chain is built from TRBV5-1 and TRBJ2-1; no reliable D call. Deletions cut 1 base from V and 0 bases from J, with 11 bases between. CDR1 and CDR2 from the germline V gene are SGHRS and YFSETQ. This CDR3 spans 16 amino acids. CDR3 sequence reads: CASSLHDQSSYNEQFF. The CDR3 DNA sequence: TGCGCCAGCAGCTTGCACGACCAGAGCTCCTACAATGAGCAGTTCTTC.

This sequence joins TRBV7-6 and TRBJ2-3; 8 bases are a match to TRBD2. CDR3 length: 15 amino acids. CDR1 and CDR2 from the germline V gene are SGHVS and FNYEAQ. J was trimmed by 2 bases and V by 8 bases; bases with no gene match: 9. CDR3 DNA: TGTGCCAGCGGTTCTAGCGGGCTCTACACAGATACGCAGTATTTT. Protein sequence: CASGSSGLYTDTQYF.

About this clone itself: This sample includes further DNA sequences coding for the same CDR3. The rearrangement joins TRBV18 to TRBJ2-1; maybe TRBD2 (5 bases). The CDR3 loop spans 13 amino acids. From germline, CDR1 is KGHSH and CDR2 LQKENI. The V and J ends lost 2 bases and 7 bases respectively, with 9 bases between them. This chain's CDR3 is CASSPGLANEQFF. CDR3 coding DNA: TGTGCCAGCTCACCAGGACTCGCTAATGAGCAGTTCTTC.

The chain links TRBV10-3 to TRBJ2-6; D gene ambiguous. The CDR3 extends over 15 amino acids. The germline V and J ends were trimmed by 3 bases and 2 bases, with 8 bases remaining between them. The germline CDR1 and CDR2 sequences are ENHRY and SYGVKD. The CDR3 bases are TGTGCCATCAGTGATTACGCCGCTGGGGCCAACGTCCTGACTTTC. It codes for CAISDYAAGANVLTF.

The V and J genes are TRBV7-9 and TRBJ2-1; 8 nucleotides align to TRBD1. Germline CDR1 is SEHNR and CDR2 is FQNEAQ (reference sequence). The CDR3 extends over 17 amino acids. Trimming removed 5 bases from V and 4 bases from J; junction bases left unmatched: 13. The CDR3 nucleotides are TGTGCCAGCAGCCCACAACCTACAGGGGGAAGATACAATGAGCAGTTCTTC. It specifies CASSPQPTGGRYNEQFF. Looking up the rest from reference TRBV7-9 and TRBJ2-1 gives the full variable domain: DTGVSQNPRHKITKRGQNVTFRCDPISEHNRLYWYRQTLGQGPEFLTYFQNEAQLEKSRLLSDRFSAERPKGSFSTLEIQRTEQGDSAMYLCASSPQPTGGRYNEQFFGPGTRLTVL.

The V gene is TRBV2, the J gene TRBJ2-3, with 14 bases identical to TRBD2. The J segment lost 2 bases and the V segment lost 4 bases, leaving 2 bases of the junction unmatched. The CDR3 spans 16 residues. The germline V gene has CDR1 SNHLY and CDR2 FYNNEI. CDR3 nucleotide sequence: TGTGCCAGCAGTGTGACTAGCGGGGGGGCCACAGATACGCAGTATTTT. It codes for CASSVTSGGATDTQYF.

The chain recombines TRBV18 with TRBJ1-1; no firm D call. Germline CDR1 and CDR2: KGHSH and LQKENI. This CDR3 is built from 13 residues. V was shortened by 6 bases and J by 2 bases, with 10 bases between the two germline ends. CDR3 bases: TGTGCCAGCTCGTATTCGGGCAACACTGAAGCTTTCTTT. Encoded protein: CASSYSGNTEAFF.

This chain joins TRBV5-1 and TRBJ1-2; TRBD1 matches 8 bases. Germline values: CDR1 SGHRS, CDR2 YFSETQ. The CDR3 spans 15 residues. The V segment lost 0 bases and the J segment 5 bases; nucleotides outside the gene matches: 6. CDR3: CASSLETGGKYGYTF. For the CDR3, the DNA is TGCGCCAGCAGCTTGGAAACAGGGGGAAAGTATGGCTACACCTTC.

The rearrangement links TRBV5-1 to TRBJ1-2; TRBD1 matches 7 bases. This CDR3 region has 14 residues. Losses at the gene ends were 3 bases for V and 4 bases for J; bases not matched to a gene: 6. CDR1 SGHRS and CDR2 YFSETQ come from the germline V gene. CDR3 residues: CASSSTGTPYGYTF. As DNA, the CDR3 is TGCGCCAGCAGCTCGACAGGGACCCCCTATGGCTACACCTTC.

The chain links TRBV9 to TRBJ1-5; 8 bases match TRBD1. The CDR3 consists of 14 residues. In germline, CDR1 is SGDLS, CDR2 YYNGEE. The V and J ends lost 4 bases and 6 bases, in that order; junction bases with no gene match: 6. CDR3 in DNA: TGTGCCAGCAGCCCCGGACAGGGCATTCAGCCCCAGCATTTT. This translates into CASSPGQGIQPQHF.

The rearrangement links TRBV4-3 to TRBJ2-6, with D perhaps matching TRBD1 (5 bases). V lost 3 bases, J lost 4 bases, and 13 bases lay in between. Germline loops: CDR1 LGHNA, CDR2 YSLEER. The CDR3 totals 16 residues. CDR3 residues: CASSQGQGGGANVLTF. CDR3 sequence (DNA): TGCGCCAGCAGCCAGGGGCAGGGTGGAGGGGCCAACGTCCTGACTTTC.

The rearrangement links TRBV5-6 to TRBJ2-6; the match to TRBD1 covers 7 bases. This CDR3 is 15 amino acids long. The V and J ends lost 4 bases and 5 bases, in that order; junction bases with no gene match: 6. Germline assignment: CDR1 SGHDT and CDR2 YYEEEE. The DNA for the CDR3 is TGTGCCAGCAGCGCCTCGACAGGGCGGGCCAACGTCCTGACTTTC. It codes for CASSASTGRANVLTF.

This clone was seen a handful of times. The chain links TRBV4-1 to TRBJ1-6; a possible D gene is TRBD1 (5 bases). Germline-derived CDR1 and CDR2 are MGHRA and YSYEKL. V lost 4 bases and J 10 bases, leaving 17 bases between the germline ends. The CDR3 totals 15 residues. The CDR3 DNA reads TGCGCCAGCAGCCCAGGACATAGTCGAGCCTCACCCCTCCACTTT. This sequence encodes CASSPGHSRASPLHF.